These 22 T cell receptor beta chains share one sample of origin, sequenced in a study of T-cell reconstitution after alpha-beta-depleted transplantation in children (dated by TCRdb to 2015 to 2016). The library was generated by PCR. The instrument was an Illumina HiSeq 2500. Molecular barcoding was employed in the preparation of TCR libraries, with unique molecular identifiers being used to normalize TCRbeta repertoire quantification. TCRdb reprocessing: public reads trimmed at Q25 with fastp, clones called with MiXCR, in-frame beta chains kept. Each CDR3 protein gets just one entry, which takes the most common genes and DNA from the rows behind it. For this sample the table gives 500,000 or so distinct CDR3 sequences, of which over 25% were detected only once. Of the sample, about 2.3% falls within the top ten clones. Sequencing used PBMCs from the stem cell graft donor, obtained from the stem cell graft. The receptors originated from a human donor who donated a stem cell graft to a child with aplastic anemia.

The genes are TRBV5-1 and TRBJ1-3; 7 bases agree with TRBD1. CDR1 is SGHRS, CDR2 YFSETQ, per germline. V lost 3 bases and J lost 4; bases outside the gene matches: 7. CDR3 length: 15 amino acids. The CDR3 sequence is CASSSGGLEGNTIYF. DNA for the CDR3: TGCGCCAGCAGCTCAGGGGGATTGGAAGGAAACACCATATATTTT.

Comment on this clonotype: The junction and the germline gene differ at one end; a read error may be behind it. CDR3 DNA sequence: TGTGCCAGCAGTTTACGAAAAAACACTGGGGAGCTGTTTTTT. Amino acids: CASSLRKNTGELFF. V usage is TRBV27 and J usage is TRBJ2-2; D gene unclear. The CDR3 contains 14 residues. From germline, CDR1 is MNHEY and CDR2 SMNVEV (reference sequence).

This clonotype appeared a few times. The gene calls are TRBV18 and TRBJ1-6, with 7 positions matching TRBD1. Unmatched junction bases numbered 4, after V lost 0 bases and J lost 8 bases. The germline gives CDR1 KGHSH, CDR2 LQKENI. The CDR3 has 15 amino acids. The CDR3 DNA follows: TGTGCCAGCTCACCACCGTCAGGGGGGGATTCACCCCTCCACTTT. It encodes CASSPPSGGDSPLHF.

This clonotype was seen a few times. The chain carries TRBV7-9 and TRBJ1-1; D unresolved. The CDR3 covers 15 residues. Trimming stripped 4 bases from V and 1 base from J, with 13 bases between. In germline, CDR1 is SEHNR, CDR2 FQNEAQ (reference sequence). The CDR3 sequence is CASSSYGSQNTEAFF. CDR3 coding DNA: TGTGCCAGCAGCTCTTACGGGAGCCAGAACACTGAAGCTTTCTTT.

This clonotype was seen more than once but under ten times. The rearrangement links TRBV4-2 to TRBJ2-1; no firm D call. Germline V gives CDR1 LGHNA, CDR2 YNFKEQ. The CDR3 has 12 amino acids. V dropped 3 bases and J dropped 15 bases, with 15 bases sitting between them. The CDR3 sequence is CASSHGKEKRFF. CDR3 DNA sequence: TGTGCCAGCAGCCACGGCAAGGAGAAGCGGTTCTTC.

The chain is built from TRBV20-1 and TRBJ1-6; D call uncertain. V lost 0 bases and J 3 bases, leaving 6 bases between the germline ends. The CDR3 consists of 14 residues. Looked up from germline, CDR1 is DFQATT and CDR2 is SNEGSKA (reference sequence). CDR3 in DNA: TGCAGTGCTAGAGACGGGAACTATAATTCACCCCTCCACTTT. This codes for CSARDGNYNSPLHF.

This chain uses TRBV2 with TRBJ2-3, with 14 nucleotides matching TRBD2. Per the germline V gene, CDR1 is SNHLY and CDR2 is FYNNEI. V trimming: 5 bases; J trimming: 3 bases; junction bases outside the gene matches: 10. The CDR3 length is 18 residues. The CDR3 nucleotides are TGTGCCAGCAGTTTTACCGGGACTAGCGGGAGTAAGACAGATACGCAGTATTTT. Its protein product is CASSFTGTSGSKTDTQYF.

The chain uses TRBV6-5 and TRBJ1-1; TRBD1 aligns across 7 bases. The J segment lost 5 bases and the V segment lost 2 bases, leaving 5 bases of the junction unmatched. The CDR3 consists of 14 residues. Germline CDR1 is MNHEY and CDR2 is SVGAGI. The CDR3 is CASSYDRVRTEAFF. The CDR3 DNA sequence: TGTGCCAGCAGTTACGACAGGGTTCGGACTGAAGCTTTCTTT.

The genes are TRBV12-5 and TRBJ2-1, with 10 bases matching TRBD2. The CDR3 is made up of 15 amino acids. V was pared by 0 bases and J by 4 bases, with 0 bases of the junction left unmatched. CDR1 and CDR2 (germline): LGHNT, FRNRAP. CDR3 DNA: TGTGCTAGTGGTTTGGTTAGCGGGAGGTACAATGAGCAGTTCTTC. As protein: CASGLVSGRYNEQFF.

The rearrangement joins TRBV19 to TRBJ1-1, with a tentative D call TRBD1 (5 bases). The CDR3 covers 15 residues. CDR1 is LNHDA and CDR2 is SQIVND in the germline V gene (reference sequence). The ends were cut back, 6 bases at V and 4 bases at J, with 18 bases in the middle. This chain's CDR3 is CASRGDRGLRTEAFF. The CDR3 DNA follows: TGTGCCAGTAGAGGGGACCGGGGTTTGCGCACTGAAGCTTTCTTT.

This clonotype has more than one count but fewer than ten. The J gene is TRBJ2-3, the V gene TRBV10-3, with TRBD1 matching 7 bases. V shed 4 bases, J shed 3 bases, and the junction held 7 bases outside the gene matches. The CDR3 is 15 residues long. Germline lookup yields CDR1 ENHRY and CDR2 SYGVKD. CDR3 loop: CAISGQGPFTDTQYF. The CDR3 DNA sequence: TGTGCCATCAGTGGACAGGGTCCCTTTACAGATACGCAGTATTTT.

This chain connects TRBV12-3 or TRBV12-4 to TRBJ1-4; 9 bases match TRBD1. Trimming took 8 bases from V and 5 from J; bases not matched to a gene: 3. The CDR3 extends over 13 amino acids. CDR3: CASQTGGNEKLFF. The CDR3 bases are TGTGCCAGCCAGACAGGGGGAAATGAAAAACTGTTTTTT.

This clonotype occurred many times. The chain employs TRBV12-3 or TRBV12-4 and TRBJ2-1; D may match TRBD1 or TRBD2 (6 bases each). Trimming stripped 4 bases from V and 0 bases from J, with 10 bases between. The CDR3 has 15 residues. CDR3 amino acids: CASSWGASSYNEQFF. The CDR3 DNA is TGTGCCAGCAGTTGGGGGGCCAGCTCCTACAATGAGCAGTTCTTC.

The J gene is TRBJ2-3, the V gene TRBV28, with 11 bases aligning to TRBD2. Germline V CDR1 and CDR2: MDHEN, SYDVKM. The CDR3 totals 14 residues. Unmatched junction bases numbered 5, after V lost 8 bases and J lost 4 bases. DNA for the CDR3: TGTGCCAGCGTAGCGGGAGGGGGCCCAGATACGCAGTATTTT. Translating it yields CASVAGGGPDTQYF.

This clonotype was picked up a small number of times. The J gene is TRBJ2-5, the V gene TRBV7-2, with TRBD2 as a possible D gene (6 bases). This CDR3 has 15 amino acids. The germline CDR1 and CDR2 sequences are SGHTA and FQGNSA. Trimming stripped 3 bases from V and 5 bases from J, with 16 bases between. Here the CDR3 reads CASSLTLLAGETQYF. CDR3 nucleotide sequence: TGTGCCAGCAGCTTGACATTACTAGCAGGGGAGACCCAGTACTTC. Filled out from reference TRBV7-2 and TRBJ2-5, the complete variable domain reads GAGVSQSPSNKVTEKGKDVELRCDPISGHTALYWYRQSLGQGLEFLIYFQGNSAPDKSGLPSDRFSAERTGGSVSTLTIQRTQQEDSAVYLCASSLTLLAGETQYFGPGTRLLVL.

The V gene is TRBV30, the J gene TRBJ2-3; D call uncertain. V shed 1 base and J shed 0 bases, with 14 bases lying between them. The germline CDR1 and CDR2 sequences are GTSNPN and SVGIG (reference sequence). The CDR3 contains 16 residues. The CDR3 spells CAWSEAYHQSTDTQYF. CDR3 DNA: TGTGCCTGGAGTGAAGCCTACCACCAGAGCACAGATACGCAGTATTTT.

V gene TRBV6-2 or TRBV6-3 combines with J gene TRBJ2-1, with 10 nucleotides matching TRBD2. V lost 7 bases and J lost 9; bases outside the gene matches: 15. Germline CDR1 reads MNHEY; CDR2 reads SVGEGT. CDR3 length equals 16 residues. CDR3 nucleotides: TGTGCCAGCACCCATAGGATGGCTAGCGGGAGTTCTGAGCAGTTCTTC. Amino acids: CASTHRMASGSSEQFF.

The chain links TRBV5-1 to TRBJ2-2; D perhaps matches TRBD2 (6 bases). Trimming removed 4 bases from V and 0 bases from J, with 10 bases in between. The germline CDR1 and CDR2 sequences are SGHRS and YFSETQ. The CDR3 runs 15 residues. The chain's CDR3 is CASSPGVPNTGELFF. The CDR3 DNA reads TGCGCCAGCAGCCCGGGAGTACCGAACACCGGGGAGCTGTTTTTT.

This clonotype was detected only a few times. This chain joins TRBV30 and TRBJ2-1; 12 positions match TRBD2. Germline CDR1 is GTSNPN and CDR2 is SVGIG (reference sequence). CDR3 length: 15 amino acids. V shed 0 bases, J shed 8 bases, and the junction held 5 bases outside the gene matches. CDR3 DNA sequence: TGTGCCTGGAGTGTAGGACTAGCGGGGAGGGATGAGCAGTTCTTC. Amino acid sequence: CAWSVGLAGRDEQFF.

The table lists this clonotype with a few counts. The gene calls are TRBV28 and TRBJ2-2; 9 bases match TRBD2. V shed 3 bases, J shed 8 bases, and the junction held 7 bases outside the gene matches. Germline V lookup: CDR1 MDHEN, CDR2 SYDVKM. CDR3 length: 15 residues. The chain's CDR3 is CASSLVAGAKGELFF. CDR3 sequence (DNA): TGTGCCAGCAGTTTGGTAGCGGGAGCCAAGGGGGAGCTGTTTTTT.

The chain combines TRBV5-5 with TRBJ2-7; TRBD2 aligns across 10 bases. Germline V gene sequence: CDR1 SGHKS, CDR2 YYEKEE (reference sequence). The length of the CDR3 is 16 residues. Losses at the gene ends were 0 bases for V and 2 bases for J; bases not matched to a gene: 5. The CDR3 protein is CASSLEASGGTYEQYF. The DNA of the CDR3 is TGTGCCAGCAGCTTGGAAGCTAGCGGGGGAACCTACGAGCAGTACTTC.

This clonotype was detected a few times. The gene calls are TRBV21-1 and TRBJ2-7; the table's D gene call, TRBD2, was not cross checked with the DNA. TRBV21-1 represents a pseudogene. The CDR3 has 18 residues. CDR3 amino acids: CASSKVRLAGGPSHEQYV. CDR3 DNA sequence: TGTGCCAGCAGCAAAGTTCGACTAGCGGGAGGGCCCTCGCACGAGCAGTACGTC.